The clone carrying this T cell receptor beta chain was seen a handful of times. Its antigen is unidentified. V lost 2 bases, J lost 2 bases, and 7 bases lay in between. CDR1 is SGHDN, CDR2 FVKESK, per germline. The length of the CDR3 is 13 residues. The data belong to a study of regulatory T cells in long-lasting Graves disease. Arm-PCR of CDR3 regions and iRepertoire HTBI primers were the basis on which TCR beta libraries were built. Original data processing: The samples included 62 TRBV and over eleven TRBJ segments. TCRdb ran MiXCR on the multiplex PCR reads and lists one entry per CDR3 protein. These V and J calls rely on TCRdb rather than the paper's analysis. The data contain about 420,000 distinct CDR3 sequences, roughly a quarter of them singletons. Time point here: persistent/refractory GD, antithyroid drugs over 5 years with positive TRAb. From PBMCs, RNA was extracted and then used to make the TCR library.

Points from the study as a whole: Among samples with persistent disease, TRBV28, TRBJ1-2 and TRBJ2-5 were favored.

The chain has TRBV14 and TRBJ2-7, with D hard to call. Sequenced here: peripheral blood mononuclear cells (PBMCs), sampled when the disease was refractory, from a patient treated with antithyroid drugs. This receptor was taken from a female donor with Graves disease. The CDR3 here is CASSQSRAYEQYF. The CDR3 DNA follows: TGTGCCAGCAGCCAATCAAGGGCCTACGAGCAGTACTTC. The full variable domain, its missing parts supplied by reference TRBV14 and TRBJ2-7, is EAGVTQFPSHSVIEKGQTVTLRCDPISGHDNLYWYRRVMGKEIKFLLHFVKESKQDESGMPNNRFLAERTGGTYSTLKVQPAELEDSGVYFCASSQSRAYEQYFGPGTRLTVT.